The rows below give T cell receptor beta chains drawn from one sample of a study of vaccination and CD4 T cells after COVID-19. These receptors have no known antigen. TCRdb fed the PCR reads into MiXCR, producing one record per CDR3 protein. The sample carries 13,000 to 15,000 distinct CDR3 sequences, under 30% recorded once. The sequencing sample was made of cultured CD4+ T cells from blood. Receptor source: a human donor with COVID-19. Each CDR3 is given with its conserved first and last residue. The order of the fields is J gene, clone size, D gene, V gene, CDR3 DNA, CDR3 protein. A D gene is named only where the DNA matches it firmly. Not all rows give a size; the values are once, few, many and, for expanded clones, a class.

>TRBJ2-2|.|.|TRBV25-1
TGTGCCAGCAGTGGCCGGACGCAAGGATCCGGGGAGCTGTTTTTT
CASSGRTQGSGELFF
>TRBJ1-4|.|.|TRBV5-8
TGTGCCAGCAGCCCCCAGACAGTAACTAATGAAAAACTGTTTTTT
CASSPQTVTNEKLFF
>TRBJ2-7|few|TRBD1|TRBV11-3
TGTGCCAGCAGCCTCCTGACAGGGGGGGAGCAGTACTTC
CASSLLTGGEQYF
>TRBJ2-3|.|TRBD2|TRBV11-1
TGTGCCAGCATCCTCCCGGGACTAGCGGGGGGGCAGGCAGATACGCAGTATTTT
CASILPGLAGGQADTQYF
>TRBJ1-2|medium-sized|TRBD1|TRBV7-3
TGTGCCAGCAGCTCGAGCCCTACAGGGGGAGGGTATGGCTACACCTTC
CASSSSPTGGGYGYTF
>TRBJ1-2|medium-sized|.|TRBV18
TGTGCCAGCTCAAGAGGGAGTGACTATGGCTACACCTTC
CASSRGSDYGYTF
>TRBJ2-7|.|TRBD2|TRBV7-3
TGTGCCAGCAGCCCTAGCGGGGGGCCCACCTACGAGCAGTACTTC
CASSPSGGPTYEQYF
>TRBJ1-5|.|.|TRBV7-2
TGTGCCAGCAGCTTTAACGGAAATAGCAATCAGCCCCAGCATTTT
CASSFNGNSNQPQHF
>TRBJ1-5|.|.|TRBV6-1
TGTGCCAGCAGTCTCTGGAGCAATCAGCCCCAGCATTTT
CASSLWSNQPQHF
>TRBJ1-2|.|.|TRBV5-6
TGTGCCAGCAGCTTGCCCGGACATTCGGACTATGGCTACACCTTC
CASSLPGHSDYGYTF
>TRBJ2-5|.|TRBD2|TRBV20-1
TGCAGTGGGGAGCCAGCGGGGGGGCGGGAGACCCAGTACTTC
CSGEPAGGRETQYF
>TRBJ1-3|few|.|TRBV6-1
TGTGCCAGCAGTGCGACAGCCGGAGTGGTAAACACCATATATTTT
CASSATAGVVNTIYF
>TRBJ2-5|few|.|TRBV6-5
TGTGCCAGCAGTTACGGCCTTCCAAGTACGGAGACCCAGTACTTC
CASSYGLPSTETQYF
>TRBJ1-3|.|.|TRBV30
.
CAWSVLLWNTIYF